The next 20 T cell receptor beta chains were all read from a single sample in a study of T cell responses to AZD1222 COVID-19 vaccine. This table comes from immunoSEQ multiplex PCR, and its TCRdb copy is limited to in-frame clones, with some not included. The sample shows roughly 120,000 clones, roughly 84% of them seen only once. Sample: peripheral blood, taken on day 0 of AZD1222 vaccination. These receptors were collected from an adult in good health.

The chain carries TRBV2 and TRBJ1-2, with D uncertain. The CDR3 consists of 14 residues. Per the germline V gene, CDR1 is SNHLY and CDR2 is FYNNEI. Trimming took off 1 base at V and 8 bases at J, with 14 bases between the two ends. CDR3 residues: CASSEGMSLEGYTF. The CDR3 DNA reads TGTGCCAGCAGTGAAGGTATGAGCCTCGAAGGCTACACCTTC. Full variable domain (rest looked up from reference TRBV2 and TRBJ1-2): EPEVTQTPSHQVTQMGQEVILRCVPISNHLYFYWYRQILGQKVEFLVSFYNNEISEKSEIFDDQFSVERPDGSNFTLKIRSTKLEDSAMYFCASSEGMSLEGYTFGSGTRLTVV.

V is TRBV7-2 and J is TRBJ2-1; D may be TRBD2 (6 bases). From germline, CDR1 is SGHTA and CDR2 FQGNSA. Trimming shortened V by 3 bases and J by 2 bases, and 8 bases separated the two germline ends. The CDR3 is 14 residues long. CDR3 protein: CASSLAGPYNEQFF. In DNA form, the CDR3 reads TGTGCCAGCAGCTTGGCGGGGCCCTACAATGAGCAGTTCTTC. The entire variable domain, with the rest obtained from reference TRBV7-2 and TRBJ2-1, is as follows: GAGVSQSPSNKVTEKGKDVELRCDPISGHTALYWYRQSLGQGLEFLIYFQGNSAPDKSGLPSDRFSAERTGGSVSTLTIQRTQQEDSAVYLCASSLAGPYNEQFFGPGTRLTVL.

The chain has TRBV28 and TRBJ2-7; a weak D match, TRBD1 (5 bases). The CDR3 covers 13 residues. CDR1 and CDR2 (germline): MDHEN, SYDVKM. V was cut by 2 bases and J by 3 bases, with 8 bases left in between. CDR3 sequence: CASSLRGDYEQYF. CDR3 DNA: TGTGCCAGCAGTTTAAGGGGTGACTACGAGCAGTACTTC.

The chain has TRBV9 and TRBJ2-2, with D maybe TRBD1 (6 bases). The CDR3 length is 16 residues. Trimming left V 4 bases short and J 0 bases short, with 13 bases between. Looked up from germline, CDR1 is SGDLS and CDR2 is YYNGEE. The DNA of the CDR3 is TGTGCCAGCAGCTTAAGAGAGGGGGCGAACACCGGGGAGCTGTTTTTT. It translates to CASSLREGANTGELFF. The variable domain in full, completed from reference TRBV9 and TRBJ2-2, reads DSGVTQTPKHLITATGQRVTLRCSPRSGDLSVYWYQQSLDQGLQFLIQYYNGEERAKGNILERFSAQQFPDLHSELNLSSLELGDSALYFCASSLREGANTGELFFGEGSRLTVL.

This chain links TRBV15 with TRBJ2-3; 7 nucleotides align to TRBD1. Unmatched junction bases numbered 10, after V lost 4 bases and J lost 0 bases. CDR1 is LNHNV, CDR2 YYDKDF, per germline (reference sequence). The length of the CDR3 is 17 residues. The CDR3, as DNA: TGTGCCACCAGCACAACAGGGGCGCCAACTAGCACAGATACGCAGTATTTT. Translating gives CATSTTGAPTSTDTQYF.

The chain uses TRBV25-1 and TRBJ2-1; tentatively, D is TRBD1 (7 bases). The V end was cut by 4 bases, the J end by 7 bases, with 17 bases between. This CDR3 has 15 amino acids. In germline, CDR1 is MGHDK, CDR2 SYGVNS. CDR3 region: CASSGGGPGGNEQFF. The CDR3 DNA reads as TGTGCCAGCAGTGGAGGGGGCCCCGGGGGAAATGAGCAGTTCTTC.

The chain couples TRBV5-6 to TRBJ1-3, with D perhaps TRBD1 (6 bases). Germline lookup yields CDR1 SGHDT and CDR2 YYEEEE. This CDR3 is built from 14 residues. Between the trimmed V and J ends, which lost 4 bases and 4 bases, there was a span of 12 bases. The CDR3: CASSQGQWGNTIYF. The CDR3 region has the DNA TGTGCCAGCAGCCAAGGACAGTGGGGAAACACCATATATTTT.

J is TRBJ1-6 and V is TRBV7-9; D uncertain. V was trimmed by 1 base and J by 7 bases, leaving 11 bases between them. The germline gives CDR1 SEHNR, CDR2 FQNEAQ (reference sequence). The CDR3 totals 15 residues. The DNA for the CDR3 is TGTGCCAGCAGCTTAGGTCGGGGTAGGAATTCACCCCTCCACTTT. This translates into CASSLGRGRNSPLHF.

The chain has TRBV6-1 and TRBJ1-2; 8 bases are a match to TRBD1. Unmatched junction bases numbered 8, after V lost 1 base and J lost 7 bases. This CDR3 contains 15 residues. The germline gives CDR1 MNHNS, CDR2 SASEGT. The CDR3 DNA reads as TGTGCCAGCAGTGAAGAGGTCAGGGGGCTTGTTGGCTACACCTTC. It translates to CASSEEVRGLVGYTF.

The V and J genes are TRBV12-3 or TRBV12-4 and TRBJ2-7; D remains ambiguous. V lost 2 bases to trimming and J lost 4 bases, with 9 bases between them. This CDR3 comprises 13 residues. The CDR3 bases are TGTGCCAGCAGTTTATCGCTAGGATACGAGCAGTACTTC. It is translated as CASSLSLGYEQYF.

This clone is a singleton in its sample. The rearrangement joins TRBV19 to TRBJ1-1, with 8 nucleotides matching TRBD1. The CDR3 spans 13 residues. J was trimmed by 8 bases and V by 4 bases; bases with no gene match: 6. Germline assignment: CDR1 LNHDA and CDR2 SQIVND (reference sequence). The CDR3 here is CASSRGQGWEAFF. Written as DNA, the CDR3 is TGTGCCAGTAGTAGAGGACAGGGTTGGGAAGCTTTCTTT.

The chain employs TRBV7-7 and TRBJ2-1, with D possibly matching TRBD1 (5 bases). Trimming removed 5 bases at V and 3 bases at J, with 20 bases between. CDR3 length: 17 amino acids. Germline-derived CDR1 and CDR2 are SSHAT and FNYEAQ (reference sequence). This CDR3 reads CASSASRGATHYNEQFF. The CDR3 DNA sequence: TGTGCCAGCAGCGCCAGTCGTGGGGCCACACACTACAATGAGCAGTTCTTC.

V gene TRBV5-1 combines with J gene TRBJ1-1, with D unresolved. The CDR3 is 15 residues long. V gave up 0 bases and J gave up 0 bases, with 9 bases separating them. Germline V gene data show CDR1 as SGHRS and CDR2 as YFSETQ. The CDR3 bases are TGCGCCAGCAGCTTGGAGTGGACGGTGAACACTGAAGCTTTCTTT. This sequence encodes CASSLEWTVNTEAFF.

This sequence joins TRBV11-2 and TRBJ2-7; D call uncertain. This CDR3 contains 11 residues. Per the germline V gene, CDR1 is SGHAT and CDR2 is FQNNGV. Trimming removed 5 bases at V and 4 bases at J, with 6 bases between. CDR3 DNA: TGTGCCAGCAGCCGCCCTTACGAGCAGTACTTC. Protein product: CASSRPYEQYF. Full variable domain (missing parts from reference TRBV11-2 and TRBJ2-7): EAGVAQSPRYKIIEKRQSVAFWCNPISGHATLYWYQQILGQGPKLLIQFQNNGVVDDSQLPKDRFSAERLKGVDSTLKIQPAKLEDSAVYLCASSRPYEQYFGPGTRLTVT.

CDR3 protein: CASSGSSSYEQYF. The CDR3, as DNA: TGTGCCAGCTCAGGTAGCAGTAGCTACGAGCAGTACTTC. The rearrangement joins TRBV6-5 to TRBJ2-7; D remains unclear. Germline V gene sequence: CDR1 MNHEY, CDR2 SVGAGI. The V and J ends lost 8 bases and 3 bases respectively, with 14 bases between them. The CDR3 runs to 13 residues.

The CDR3, as DNA: TGCGCCAGCAGCCAAGCCGGGGGACAGCCCCAGCATTTT. Translating it yields CASSQAGGQPQHF. This chain uses TRBV4-1 with TRBJ1-5; tentatively, D is TRBD1 (5 bases). The CDR3 has 13 residues. V shed 1 base and J shed 7 bases, with 8 bases lying between them. Germline V gene lookup returns CDR1 MGHRA and CDR2 YSYEKL.

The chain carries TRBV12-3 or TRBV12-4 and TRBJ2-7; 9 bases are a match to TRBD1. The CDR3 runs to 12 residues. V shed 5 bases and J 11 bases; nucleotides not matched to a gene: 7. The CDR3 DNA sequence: TGTGCCAGCAGTGTAGGGACAGGGCGTGAGTACTTC. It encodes CASSVGTGREYF.

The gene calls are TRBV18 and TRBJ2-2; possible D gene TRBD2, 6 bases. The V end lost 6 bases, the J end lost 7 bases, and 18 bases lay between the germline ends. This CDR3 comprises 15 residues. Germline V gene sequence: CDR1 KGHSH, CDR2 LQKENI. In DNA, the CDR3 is TGTGCCAGCTCGAGCGGGCAGGCGGTAGTCGGGGAGCTGTTTTTT. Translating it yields CASSSGQAVVGELFF.

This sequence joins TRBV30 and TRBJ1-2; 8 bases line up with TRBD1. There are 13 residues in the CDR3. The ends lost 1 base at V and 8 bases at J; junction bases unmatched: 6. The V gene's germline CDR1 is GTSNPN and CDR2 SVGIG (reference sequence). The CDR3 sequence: CAWSGQGLNGYTF. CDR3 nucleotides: TGTGCCTGGAGTGGACAGGGGTTGAACGGCTACACCTTC.

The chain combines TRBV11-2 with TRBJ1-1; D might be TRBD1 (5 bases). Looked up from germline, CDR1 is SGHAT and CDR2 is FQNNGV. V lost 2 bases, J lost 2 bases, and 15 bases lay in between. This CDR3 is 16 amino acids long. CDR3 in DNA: TGTGCCAGCAGCTTAACTGGTTTTCGGGGCAACACTGAAGCTTTCTTT. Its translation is CASSLTGFRGNTEAFF. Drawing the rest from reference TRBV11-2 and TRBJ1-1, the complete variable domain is EAGVAQSPRYKIIEKRQSVAFWCNPISGHATLYWYQQILGQGPKLLIQFQNNGVVDDSQLPKDRFSAERLKGVDSTLKIQPAKLEDSAVYLCASSLTGFRGNTEAFFGQGTRLTVV.